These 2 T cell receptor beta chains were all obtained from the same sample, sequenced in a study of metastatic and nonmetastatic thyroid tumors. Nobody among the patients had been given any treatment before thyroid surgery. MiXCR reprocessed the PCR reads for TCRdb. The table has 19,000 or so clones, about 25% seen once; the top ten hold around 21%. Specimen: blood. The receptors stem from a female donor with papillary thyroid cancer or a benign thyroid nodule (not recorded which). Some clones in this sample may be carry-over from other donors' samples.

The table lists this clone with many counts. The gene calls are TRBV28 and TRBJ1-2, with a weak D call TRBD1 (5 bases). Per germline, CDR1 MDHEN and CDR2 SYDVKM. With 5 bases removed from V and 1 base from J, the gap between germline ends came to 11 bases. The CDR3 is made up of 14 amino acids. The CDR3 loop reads CASSPPGRNYGYTF. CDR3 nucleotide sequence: TGTGCCAGCAGTCCCCCGGGACGTAACTATGGCTACACCTTC.

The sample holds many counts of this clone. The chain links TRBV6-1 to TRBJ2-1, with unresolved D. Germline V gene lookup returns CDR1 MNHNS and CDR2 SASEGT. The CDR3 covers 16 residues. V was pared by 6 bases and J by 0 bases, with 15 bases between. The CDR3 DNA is TGTGCCAGCAGGAACACCATAAGACCCTCCTACAATGAGCAGTTCTTC. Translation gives CASRNTIRPSYNEQFF.